One sample yielded the 29 T cell receptor beta chains listed below, sequenced in a study of identical twins. TCRdb reprocessed the 5' RACE reads with MiXCR, giving one entry per CDR3 protein. The sample holds some 500,000 distinct CDR3 sequences, 9.6% seen once. These data also formed part of another study, on yellow fever vaccine responses in identical twins.

Input material: PBMCs. The receptors stem from a woman aged 18-35 years in good health.

The rearrangement links TRBV15 to TRBJ2-4; D possibly uses TRBD1 or TRBD2 (5 bases each). V lost 4 bases to trimming and J lost 9 bases, with 13 bases between them. CDR3 length equals 13 residues. Per the germline V gene, CDR1 is LNHNV and CDR2 is YYDKDF (reference sequence). CDR3 sequence: CATSTPGRVIQYF. The CDR3 DNA reads TGTGCCACCAGCACTCCGGGACGCGTCATTCAGTACTTC.

The chain couples TRBV7-8 to TRBJ2-3; 11 bases match TRBD2. The CDR3 spans 16 residues. From germline, CDR1 is SGHVS and CDR2 FQNEAQ. The junction had 5 bases not matched to a gene; V was cut back by 1 base and J by 5 bases. CDR3 DNA: TGTGCCAGCAGCTTAGTAGCGGGGGGGCCAGAAGATACGCAGTATTTT. Translating it yields CASSLVAGGPEDTQYF.

Notes on this clonotype: A junction end diverges from the germline sequence, so it may reflect a read error. This chain joins TRBV5-1 and TRBJ1-4; D uncertain. Germline CDR1 is SGHRS and CDR2 is YFSETQ. CDR3 length: 15 residues. The CDR3 reads CASSPPGGKGEKLFF. The CDR3 coding sequence is TGCGCCAGCAGCCCCCCGGGAGGGAAGGGTGAAAAGCTGTTTTTT.

This rearrangement joins TRBV6-5 to TRBJ1-5; no firm D call. Looked up from germline, CDR1 is MNHEY and CDR2 is SVGAGI. The CDR3 has 14 residues. The V and J ends lost 4 bases and 1 base respectively, with 8 bases between them. The CDR3 DNA reads TGTGCCAGCAGTTCCGGGTTCAGCAATCAGCCCCAGCATTTT. Translation: CASSSGFSNQPQHF.

The gene calls are TRBV29-1 and TRBJ2-2; D is ambiguous. The germline V gene has CDR1 SQVTM and CDR2 ANQGSEA. This CDR3 contains 11 residues. With 1 base removed from V and 5 bases from J, the gap between germline ends came to 2 bases. The CDR3 is CSVEGTGELFF. CDR3 nucleotide sequence: TGCAGCGTTGAAGGTACCGGGGAGCTGTTTTTT.

The chain combines TRBV3-1 with TRBJ2-6; no firm D call. Germline CDR1 reads LGHDT; CDR2 reads YNNKEL (reference sequence). The CDR3 is 16 amino acids. Trimming shortened V by 2 bases and J by 0 bases, and 8 bases separated the two germline ends. The CDR3: CASSQRSASGANVLTF. The CDR3, as DNA: TGTGCCAGCAGCCAACGGAGCGCCTCTGGGGCCAACGTCCTGACTTTC. Looking up the rest from reference TRBV3-1 and TRBJ2-6 gives the full variable domain: DTAVSQTPKYLVTQMGNDKSIKCEQNLGHDTMYWYKQDSKKFLKIMFSYNNKELIINETVPNRFSPKSPDKAHLNLHINSLELGDSAVYFCASSQRSASGANVLTFGAGSRLTVL.

This clonotype was recorded a few times. The chain joins TRBV7-9 to TRBJ1-1, with 7 bases fitting TRBD1. Germline V lookup: CDR1 SEHNR, CDR2 FQNEAQ (reference sequence). Trimming cost V 6 bases and J 0 bases; bases outside gene matches: 10. The CDR3 is 16 amino acids. The CDR3 is CASRKGTDLMNTEAFF. The CDR3 DNA reads TGTGCCAGCAGAAAAGGGACAGACTTGATGAACACTGAAGCTTTCTTT.

This clonotype was seen repeatedly, ten times or more. The chain combines TRBV14 with TRBJ2-7; tentatively, D is TRBD1 (6 bases). Germline CDR1 is SGHDN and CDR2 is FVKESK. The CDR3 consists of 12 residues. The V gene lost 7 bases and the J gene lost 4 bases, with 11 bases spanning the gap. The CDR3 DNA follows: TGTGCCAGCATCACGAGGGGGTACGAGCAGTACTTC. The encoded protein is CASITRGYEQYF.

This clonotype occurred many times. V usage is TRBV25-1 and J usage is TRBJ2-7; 8 bases are a match to TRBD1. The ends lost 3 bases at V and 6 bases at J; junction bases unmatched: 4. The CDR3 spans 13 residues. Germline V gene lookup returns CDR1 MGHDK and CDR2 SYGVNS. The CDR3 spells CASSDQTGGEQYF. CDR3 bases: TGTGCCAGCAGTGACCAAACAGGGGGCGAGCAGTACTTC.

CDR3 sequence (DNA): TGCGCCTCCCCGGGACTAGCGGCCTACGAGCAGTACTTC. Residues: CASPGLAAYEQYF. The J gene is TRBJ2-7, the V gene TRBV23-1; 11 bases fit TRBD2. TRBV23-1 is flagged as an ORF with uncertain function. This CDR3 is built from 13 residues. V lost 11 bases, J lost 2 bases, and 5 bases stayed unmatched.

This clonotype came up a few times. The chain carries TRBV6-1 and TRBJ2-7; D may be TRBD1 (5 bases). Trimming took off 6 bases at V and 2 bases at J, with 14 bases between the two ends. The length of the CDR3 is 14 residues. CDR1 is MNHNS, CDR2 SASEGT, per germline. The CDR3 reads CASSLDSFTYEQYF. The CDR3 DNA follows: TGTGCCAGCAGCCTTGACAGCTTTACCTACGAGCAGTACTTC.

This clonotype was recorded a few times. Written as DNA, the CDR3 is TGTGCCACCCATAGAGGGGCTGAGCAGTACTTC. Protein product: CATHRGAEQYF. The chain carries TRBV6-2 or TRBV6-3 and TRBJ2-7; D is tentatively TRBD1 or TRBD2 (5 bases each). Per germline, CDR1 MNHEY and CDR2 SVGEGT. The CDR3 extends over 11 amino acids. Trimming removed 10 bases at V and 7 bases at J, with 14 bases between.

V usage is TRBV5-1 and J usage is TRBJ2-2; D gene unclear. The CDR3 runs to 14 residues. Trimming took 3 bases from V and 4 from J, leaving 10 bases between them. CDR1 and CDR2 from the germline V gene are SGHRS and YFSETQ. CDR3 amino acids: CASSSTRFTGELFF. The DNA of the CDR3 is TGCGCCAGCAGCTCCACCCGGTTCACCGGGGAGCTGTTTTTT.

This clonotype showed up just a few times. The chain employs TRBV7-8 and TRBJ2-1, with 8 nucleotides matching TRBD1. The CDR3 has 15 amino acids. Germline CDR1 reads SGHVS; CDR2 reads FQNEAQ. The trim removed 6 bases at V and 8 bases at J, leaving 12 bases unmatched. The CDR3, as DNA: TGTGCCAGCAGTTCCCCTAGGACAGGGATAGATGAGCAGTTCTTC. Encoded protein: CASSSPRTGIDEQFF.

This clonotype was counted only a few times. This rearrangement joins TRBV12-3 or TRBV12-4 to TRBJ2-7, with D tentatively TRBD1 or TRBD2 (5 bases each). V lost 6 bases, J lost 6 bases, and 15 bases lay in between. The CDR3 sequence is 13 residues long. The CDR3, as DNA: TGTGCCAGCAGCCCTTGGGGGTCCGGCGAGCAGTACTTC. It specifies CASSPWGSGEQYF.

This rearrangement joins TRBV20-1 to TRBJ2-7; 10 bases map to TRBD2. The CDR3 is 15 residues long. The trim removed 2 bases at V and 6 bases at J, leaving 10 bases unmatched. Germline assignment: CDR1 DFQATT and CDR2 SNEGSKA (reference sequence). CDR3: CSARSLAGASIEQYF. CDR3 nucleotides: TGCAGTGCTAGATCCCTAGCGGGGGCTAGTATCGAGCAGTACTTC.

Only a few counts were recorded for this clonotype. The V gene is TRBV4-1, the J gene TRBJ2-1; TRBD2 matches 9 bases. CDR1 and CDR2 from the germline V gene are MGHRA and YSYEKL. J was trimmed by 4 bases and V by 1 base; bases with no gene match: 20. CDR3 length equals 21 residues. This CDR3 is CASSQVTSGQFSLLAYNEQFF. CDR3 coding DNA: TGCGCCAGCAGCCAAGTTACTAGCGGGCAATTTTCTTTATTGGCTTACAATGAGCAGTTCTTC.

V gene TRBV4-3 combines with J gene TRBJ2-3; 9 positions match TRBD1. Losses at the gene ends were 6 bases for V and 3 bases for J; bases not matched to a gene: 7. Germline CDR1 and CDR2: LGHNA and YSLEER. CDR3 size: 15 residues. CDR3 residues: CASSHGTGWTDTQYF. DNA for the CDR3: TGCGCCAGCAGTCATGGGACAGGGTGGACAGATACGCAGTATTTT.

In its sample, this clonotype was seen many times. V gene TRBV29-1 combines with J gene TRBJ1-1; D unclear. Germline assignment: CDR1 SQVTM and CDR2 ANQGSEA. V lost 4 bases to trimming and J lost 2 bases, with 5 bases between them. This CDR3 contains 11 residues. In DNA form, the CDR3 reads TGCAGCGTTGTAGGCAACACTGAAGCTTTCTTT. Translating it yields CSVVGNTEAFF.

V and J are TRBV12-3 or TRBV12-4 and TRBJ2-1, with 11 bases matching TRBD2. The V and J ends lost 1 base and 6 bases, in that order; junction bases with no gene match: 5. The CDR3 is 16 amino acids. CDR3 coding DNA: TGTGCCAGCAGTTTAGAGACTAGCGGGAATCCCAATGAGCAGTTCTTC. It specifies CASSLETSGNPNEQFF.

In its sample, this clonotype was seen a few times. This chain connects TRBV7-9 to TRBJ1-4; D is unresolved. CDR3 length: 14 amino acids. CDR1 SEHNR and CDR2 FQNEAQ come from the germline V gene (reference sequence). Trimming removed 1 base at V and 7 bases at J, with 10 bases between. CDR3 sequence: CASSLGSAFEKLFF. The CDR3 nucleotides are TGTGCCAGCAGCTTAGGATCAGCGTTTGAAAAACTGTTTTTT.

The sample holds many counts of this clonotype. Since the CDR3 does not end with the conserved phenylalanine or tryptophan, this likely comes from a read error. The limits of the CDR3 on the DNA are not certain, so only TCRdb's listed CDR3 is given. The chain uses TRBV25-1 and TRBJ2-7; TRBD1, the D gene given by the table, was not confirmed from the DNA. Germline V CDR1 and CDR2: MGHDK, SYGVNS. Ends included, the CDR3 has 9 residues. This chain's CDR3 is CASSRDSDL.

This chain joins TRBV20-1 and TRBJ1-4; D remains ambiguous. From germline, CDR1 is DFQATT and CDR2 SNEGSKA (reference sequence). The CDR3 consists of 15 residues. With 2 bases removed from V and 0 bases from J, the gap between germline ends came to 10 bases. The CDR3 nucleotides are TGCAGTGCTAGACATCGGGGTTCAACTAATGAAAAACTGTTTTTT. Translated: CSARHRGSTNEKLFF.

The J gene is TRBJ2-1, the V gene TRBV2, with 10 positions matching TRBD1. The V and J ends lost 3 bases and 7 bases, in that order; junction bases with no gene match: 6. The CDR3 spans 15 residues. Germline values: CDR1 SNHLY, CDR2 FYNNEI. The CDR3 DNA follows: TGTGCCAGCAGTGAGAGGGACAGGGGAAATAATGAGCAGTTCTTC. Translation gives CASSERDRGNNEQFF.

This clonotype was recorded many times. The rearrangement links TRBV6-2 or TRBV6-3 to TRBJ2-2; a possible D gene is TRBD1 (6 bases). The V and J ends lost 7 bases and 4 bases respectively, with 13 bases between them. The V gene's germline CDR1 is MNHEY and CDR2 SVGEGT. This CDR3 spans 14 amino acids. CDR3 nucleotide sequence: TGTGCCAGCAACTCTGGACAGCCCACCGGGGAGCTGTTTTTT. Translation gives CASNSGQPTGELFF.

This rearrangement joins TRBV12-3 or TRBV12-4 to TRBJ2-1; maybe TRBD2 (6 bases). Trimming removed 3 bases from V and 7 bases from J, with 10 bases in between. CDR3 length equals 13 residues. The CDR3 nucleotides are TGTGCCAGCAGTTTGCGACTAGTGAATGAGCAGTTCTTC. Protein product: CASSLRLVNEQFF.

The chain employs TRBV7-2 and TRBJ2-5; 10 bases agree with TRBD2. The CDR3 runs 15 residues. The V gene end was trimmed by 5 bases and the J gene end by 4 bases; junction bases not matched to a gene: 7. Germline V gene lookup returns CDR1 SGHTA and CDR2 FQGNSA. The CDR3 here is CASSGASGSGETQYF. CDR3 DNA sequence: TGTGCCAGCAGCGGGGCTAGCGGGAGTGGAGAGACCCAGTACTTC.

This clonotype showed up just a few times. The chain employs TRBV29-1 and TRBJ2-7, with unresolved D. Germline V gives CDR1 SQVTM, CDR2 ANQGSEA. V lost 1 base to trimming and J lost 5 bases, with 12 bases between them. The CDR3 runs 13 residues. The CDR3 loop reads CSVEVSPSNEQYF. CDR3 in DNA: TGCAGCGTTGAAGTGTCCCCTAGTAACGAGCAGTACTTC.

This clonotype has a count of ten or more. The chain couples TRBV20-1 to TRBJ2-7; D might be TRBD2 (5 bases). The V end lost 0 bases, the J end lost 6 bases, and 12 bases lay between the germline ends. The germline V gene has CDR1 DFQATT and CDR2 SNEGSKA (reference sequence). The CDR3 spans 13 residues. The CDR3 loop reads CSARDVSEVEQYF. CDR3 bases: TGCAGTGCTAGAGACGTTAGCGAGGTCGAGCAGTACTTC.